This T cell receptor (beta chain) was recorded in a study of control samples from healthy donors and cancer patients. Trimming left V 7 bases short and J 7 bases short, with 20 bases between. Looked up from germline, CDR1 is MNHEY and CDR2 is SMNVEV (reference sequence). The CDR3 spans 14 residues. The data were produced by immunoSEQ multiplex PCR, yet TCRdb's version contains in-frame clones alone and is incomplete. The sample lists more than 95,000 clones, 80% to 90% seen once, with less than 1.5% in the top ten. The chain links TRBV27 to TRBJ2-7, with D uncertain. Sequencing was carried out using PBMCs. This TCR derives from a woman in her forties or fifties with colorectal cancer. The CDR3 here is CASTAIPPGVEQYF. The CDR3 DNA reads as TGTGCCAGCACCGCAATTCCCCCCGGCGTTGAGCAGTACTTC.